This T cell receptor beta chain was retrieved from a study of CD8+ T cells in alopecia areata. Whole-study results and caveats: Higher clonality and more expanded CD8+ clones appeared in lesional than normal scalp.

Trimming shortened V by 0 bases and J by 2 bases, and 7 bases separated the two germline ends. Germline loops: CDR1 MNHEY, CDR2 SMNVEV (reference sequence). CDR3 length: 14 residues. Once RNA had been extracted, it was reverse transcribed into cDNA to act as the sequencing template. Profiling relied on immunoSEQ multiplex PCR, and the TCRdb table lists in-frame clones only, not all of them. The repertoire holds 98,000 or so clones, with 50% to 70% as singletons. Regarding this clone: What it recognizes is unknown. Other DNA sequences of this sample code for an identical CDR3.

The source material was NKG2D-low CD8+ T cells sorted from blood. The chain employs TRBV27 and TRBJ1-2; D uncertain. This receptor was identified in a human donor with alopecia areata. Written as DNA, the CDR3 is TGTGCCAGCAGTTTATCGGGCGCCAACTATGGCTACACCTTC. Amino acid sequence: CASSLSGANYGYTF.